This T cell receptor beta chain was retrieved from a study of identifying expanded T cells in peripheral blood. No infections or other immune events were documented during collection. Assay used: immunoSEQ multiplex PCR; TCRdb lists only in-frame clones, some missing. In the table there are about 47,000 clones, 82% of which are singletons. V trimming: 7 bases; J trimming: 4 bases; junction bases outside the gene matches: 6. Germline V gene data show CDR1 as MNHEY and CDR2 as SVGAGI. This CDR3 has 14 amino acids. Overall study results and limits: Variance in clone template counts between approximately two-week samples significantly increased with total template count across all healthy donors. Technical replicates showed roughly 1.2 changed clones; approximately 2 weeks roughly 16; four weeks 19.

Concerning this clone: Its antigen remains unidentified.

The chain joins TRBV6-5 to TRBJ2-2, with 7 bases lining up with TRBD2. The receptor was derived from a person between 18 and 70 years old in good health. Sample: blood. The CDR3 loop is CASTQRGSTGELFF. CDR3 coding DNA: TGTGCCAGCACCCAGCGGGGATCCACCGGGGAGCTGTTTTTT.